This is a list of T cell receptor beta chains from one sample in a study of blood T cell repertoires in COVID-19. Sequencing used immunoSEQ multiplex PCR; TCRdb keeps in-frame clones, though not all of them. The sample contains about 250,000 clones, around 85% of which appear only once. The specimen sequenced was peripheral blood. All receptors derive from a human donor with COVID-19, enrolled during active disease. The donor label of this sample is uncertain. Each CDR3 is given with its conserved first and last residue. D genes are given only for firm matches. Not every row has a clone size; where given, it reads once, few, many or a size class.

V	D	size	J	DNA	CDR3
TRBV19	NA	NA	TRBJ2-1	TGTGCCAGTAGTCTGCGGACAGGAGGGAATGAGCAGTTCTTC	CASSLRTGGNEQFF
TRBV29-1	NA	NA	TRBJ2-2	TGCATGGGAGCGGTAAATACCGGGGAGCTGTTTTTT	CMGAVNTGELFF
TRBV7-2	NA	once	TRBJ1-2	TGTGCCAGCAGCTTAGGGAACGGGGGAATTAACTATGGCTACACCTTC	CASSLGNGGINYGYTF
TRBV19	NA	NA	TRBJ2-7	TGTGCCAGTAGTAAGGGACTGATTTACGAGCAGTACTTC	CASSKGLIYEQYF
TRBV15	NA	NA	TRBJ2-2	TGTGCCACCAGCAGAGATCTTGCGGGTGGGGACACCGGGGAGCTGTTTTTT	CATSRDLAGGDTGELFF
TRBV5-1	NA	NA	TRBJ2-7	TGCGCCAGCAGCTCCGACAAGGGCGGACTTTACGAGCAGTACTTC	CASSSDKGGLYEQYF
TRBV18	NA	NA	TRBJ1-6	TGTGCCAGCTCAACGGACAGCAGAAGAAATTCACCCCTCCACTTT	CASSTDSRRNSPLHF
TRBV11-2	NA	NA	TRBJ1-3	TGTGCCAGCAGCTTAGTGACAGCTGCTGGAAACACCATATATTTT	CASSLVTAAGNTIYF
TRBV11-2	NA	NA	TRBJ1-1	TGTGCCAGCAGCTCGCAAAGGTTTACAGCGAACACTGAAGCTTTCTTT	CASSSQRFTANTEAFF
TRBV19	TRBD2	NA	TRBJ2-2	TGTGCCAGTAGTACTAGCGGGGGTGTCACCGGGGAGCTGTTTTTT	CASSTSGGVTGELFF
TRBV12-5	NA	once	TRBJ1-1	TGTGCTAGTCCTACGGGGGCTTTCTTT	CASPTGAFF
TRBV29-1	TRBD1	NA	TRBJ1-2	TGCAGCGTTGAAAGTCAGGGGGCTAACTATGGCTACACCTTC	CSVESQGANYGYTF
TRBV19	TRBD2	NA	TRBJ2-1	TGTGCCAGTAGTTCGCCGGGACTAGCGGCGAACAATGAGCAGTTCTTC	CASSSPGLAANNEQFF
TRBV19	NA	NA	TRBJ2-3	TGTGCCAGTAGTCGGGGAAGTACGCAGTATTTT	CASSRGSTQYF
TRBV7-2	NA	NA	TRBJ1-6	TGTGCCAGCAGCTTGGAACAGCTTCTTAATTCACCCCTCCACTTT	CASSLEQLLNSPLHF
TRBV6-2/TRBV6-3	NA	NA	TRBJ2-3	TGTGCCAGCAGTTCGAGACTCACAGATACGCAGTATTTT	CASSSRLTDTQYF
TRBV18	NA	once	TRBJ1-1	TGTGCCAGCTCACCATCCTACCTGGCTGAAGCTTTCTTT	CASSPSYLAEAFF
TRBV28	TRBD2	NA	TRBJ2-7	TGTGCCAGCAGTCTCACACTAGCGGGAGGTTCCTACGAGCAGTACTTC	CASSLTLAGGSYEQYF
TRBV5-4	NA	NA	TRBJ1-3	TGTGCCAGCAGCGGTGACAGTGGAAACACCATATATTTT	CASSGDSGNTIYF
TRBV9	TRBD2	NA	TRBJ2-1	TGTGCCAGCAGCTCCACTAGCGGAATCTACAATGAGCAGTTCTTC	CASSSTSGIYNEQFF
TRBV7-9	TRBD1	NA	TRBJ1-5	TGTGCCAGCAGCTTAGGGACAGGCTCTTTTTTCGAGACCCAGCATTTT	CASSLGTGSFFETQHF
TRBV3-1/TRBV3-2	TRBD2	NA	TRBJ2-3	TGTGCCAGCAGCCGTCGCCTAGCGGGTTTATTAAATACGCAGTATTTT	CASSRRLAGLLNTQYF
TRBV12-3/TRBV12-4	NA	NA	TRBJ2-5	TGTGCCAGCAAGGCGGGCCCCGCGGAGACCCAGTACTTC	CASKAGPAETQYF
TRBV19	NA	NA	TRBJ1-1	TGTGCCAGTAGTTTCGCGATGAACACTGAAGCTTTCTTT	CASSFAMNTEAFF
TRBV19	NA	once	TRBJ2-1	TGTGCCAGTTCCACTATAACTAGTATCCATGAGCAGTTCTTC	CASSTITSIHEQFF
TRBV29-1	TRBD1	NA	TRBJ1-1	TGCAGCGCTTGGACAGGGGAAAACACTGAAGCTTTCTTT	CSAWTGENTEAFF
TRBV5-5	TRBD1	NA	TRBJ2-1	TGTGCCAGCAGCTTGTCAACGGGACAGGCCCCTAGCTCCTACAATGAGCAGTTCTTC	CASSLSTGQAPSSYNEQFF
TRBV7-2	TRBD2	few	TRBJ2-1	TGTGCCAGCAGCCCTCGGGATAGCGGGAGATACAATGAGCAGTTCTTC	CASSPRDSGRYNEQFF